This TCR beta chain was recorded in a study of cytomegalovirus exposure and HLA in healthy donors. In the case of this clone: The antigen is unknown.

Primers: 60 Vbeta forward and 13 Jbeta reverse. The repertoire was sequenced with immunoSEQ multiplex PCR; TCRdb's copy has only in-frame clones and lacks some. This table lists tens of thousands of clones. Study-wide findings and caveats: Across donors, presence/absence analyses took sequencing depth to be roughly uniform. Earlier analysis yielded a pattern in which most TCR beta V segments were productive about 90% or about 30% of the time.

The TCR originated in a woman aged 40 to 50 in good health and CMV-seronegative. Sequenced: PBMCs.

This CDR3 reads CASSDDRGQRTEAFF. CDR3 coding DNA: TGTGCCAGCAGCGATGACAGGGGGCAAAGAACTGAAGCTTTCTTT. V gene TRBV9 combines with J gene TRBJ1-1, with TRBD1 matching over 10 bases. Losses at the gene ends were 3 bases for V and 5 bases for J; bases not matched to a gene: 7. The germline CDR1 and CDR2 sequences are SGDLS and YYNGEE. CDR3 size: 15 residues.